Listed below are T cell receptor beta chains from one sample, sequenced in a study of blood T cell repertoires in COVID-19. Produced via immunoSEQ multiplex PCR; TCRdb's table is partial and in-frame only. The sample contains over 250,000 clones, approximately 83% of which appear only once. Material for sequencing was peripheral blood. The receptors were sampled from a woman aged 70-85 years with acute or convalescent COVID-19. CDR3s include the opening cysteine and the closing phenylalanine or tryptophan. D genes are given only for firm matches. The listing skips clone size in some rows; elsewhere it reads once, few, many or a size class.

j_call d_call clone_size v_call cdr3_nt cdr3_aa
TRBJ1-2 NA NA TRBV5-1 TGCGCCAGCAGCCCATACACAGGGACCTCCCATGGCTACACCTTC CASSPYTGTSHGYTF
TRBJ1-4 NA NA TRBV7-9 TGTGCCAGCAGCTTAGGAGCGGCAACTAATGAAAAACTGTTTTTT CASSLGAATNEKLFF
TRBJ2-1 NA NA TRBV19 TGTGCCAGTAGTATGGCGGGGAGGTCCTACAATGAGCAGTTCTTC CASSMAGRSYNEQFF
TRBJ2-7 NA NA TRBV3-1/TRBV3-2 TGTGCCAGCAGCCAAGATGGAGGGTACGAGCAGTACTTC CASSQDGGYEQYF
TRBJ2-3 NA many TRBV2 TGTGCCAGCAGTGAAGAGAAGACTAGCACAGATACGCAGTATTTT CASSEEKTSTDTQYF
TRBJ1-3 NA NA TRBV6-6 TGTGCCAGCAGTTACGCGCAAGCGGGGGGAAACACCATATATTTT CASSYAQAGGNTIYF
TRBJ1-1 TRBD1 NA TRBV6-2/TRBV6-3 TGTGCCAGCAGCACGGGACAGGCGTTTTTCAAGGCTTTCTTT CASSTGQAFFKAFF
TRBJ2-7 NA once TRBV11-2 TGTGCCAGCAGCCCGAATAGGGGAAGGGACGAGCAGTACTTC CASSPNRGRDEQYF
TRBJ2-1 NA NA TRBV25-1 TGTGCCAGGACATTACAGGGACCCCATTACAATGAGCAGTTCTTC CARTLQGPHYNEQFF
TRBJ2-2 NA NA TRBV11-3 TGTGCCAGCAGCGTAGGGCAAGTGAACACCGGGGAGCTGTTTTTT CASSVGQVNTGELFF
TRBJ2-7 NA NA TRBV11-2 TGTGCCAGCAGCTTAGATCGTAGGGGGTACGAGCAGTACTTC CASSLDRRGYEQYF
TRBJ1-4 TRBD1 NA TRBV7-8 TGTGCCAGCAGCTCAAGGACGACGGGACAGAAAAAACTGTTTTTT CASSSRTTGQKKLFF
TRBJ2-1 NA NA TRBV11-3 TGTGCCAGCAGCTTAGGTGACAGGCCGAATGAGCAGTTCTTC CASSLGDRPNEQFF
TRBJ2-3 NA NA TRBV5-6 TGTGCCAGCAGCGCGAATTTGGGAGACACAGATACGCAGTATTTT CASSANLGDTDTQYF
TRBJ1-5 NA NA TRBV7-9 TGTGCCAGCAGCTTAGACGAGGGCGTTTATAGCAATCAGCCCCAGCATTTT CASSLDEGVYSNQPQHF
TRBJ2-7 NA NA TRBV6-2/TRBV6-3 TGTGCCAGCAGTTACACAGGGACCTACGAGCAGTACTTC CASSYTGTYEQYF
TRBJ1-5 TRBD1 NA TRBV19 TGTGCCAGTAGTATAACAGGGGGAATCAATCAGCCCCAGCATTTT CASSITGGINQPQHF
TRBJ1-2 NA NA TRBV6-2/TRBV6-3 TGTGCCAGCAGTTACTTTGGGAGGTATGGCTACACCTTC CASSYFGRYGYTF
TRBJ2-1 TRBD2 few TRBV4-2 TGTGCCAGCATCAAGTCCCTAGCGGGGGCTGTTTGGGATGAGCAGTTCTTC CASIKSLAGAVWDEQFF
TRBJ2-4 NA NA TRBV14 TGTGCCAGCAGCCACACAAACCCGGGAAACATTCAGTACTTC CASSHTNPGNIQYF
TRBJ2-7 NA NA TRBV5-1 TGCGCCAGCAGCCCTCAGGCGACCTACGAGCAGTACTTC CASSPQATYEQYF
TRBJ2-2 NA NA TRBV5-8 TGTGCCAGCAGCCAGGGACTTGTCGACACCGGGGAGCTGTTTTTT CASSQGLVDTGELFF
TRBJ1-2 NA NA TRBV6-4 TGTGCCAGCAGGGTGGACAGTAACTATGGCTACACCTTC CASRVDSNYGYTF
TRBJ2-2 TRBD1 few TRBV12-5 TGTGCTAGTGGCCCCCCCCAGGGGGCAGGCACCGGGGAGCTGTTTTTT CASGPPQGAGTGELFF
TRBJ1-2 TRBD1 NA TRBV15 TGTGCCACCAGCAGCTTCCGTCCCGGGACAGGGACGGGTGGCTACACCTTC CATSSFRPGTGTGGYTF
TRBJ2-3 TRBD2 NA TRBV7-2 TGTGCCAGCAACCTGGGACTAGGAGGGGCAGATACGCAGTATTTT CASNLGLGGADTQYF
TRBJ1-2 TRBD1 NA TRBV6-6 TGTGCCAGCAGTCCCTGGACCACAACAGGGGGCGGCCGCTATGGCTACACCTTC CASSPWTTTGGGRYGYTF